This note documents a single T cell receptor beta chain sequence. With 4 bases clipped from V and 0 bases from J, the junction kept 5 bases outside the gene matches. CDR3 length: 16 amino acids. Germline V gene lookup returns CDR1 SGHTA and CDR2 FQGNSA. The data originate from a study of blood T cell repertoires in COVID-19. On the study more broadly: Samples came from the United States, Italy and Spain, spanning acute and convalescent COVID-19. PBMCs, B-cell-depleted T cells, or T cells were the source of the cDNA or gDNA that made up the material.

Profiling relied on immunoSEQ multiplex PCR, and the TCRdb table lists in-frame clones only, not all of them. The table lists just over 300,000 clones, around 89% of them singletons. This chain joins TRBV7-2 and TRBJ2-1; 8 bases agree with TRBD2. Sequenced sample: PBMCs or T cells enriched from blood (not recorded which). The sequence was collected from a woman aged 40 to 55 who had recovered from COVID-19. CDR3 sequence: CASSWGSGSSYNEQFF. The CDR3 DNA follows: TGTGCCAGCAGCTGGGGAAGCGGGAGCTCCTACAATGAGCAGTTCTTC. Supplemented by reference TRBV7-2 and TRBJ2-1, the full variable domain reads GAGVSQSPSNKVTEKGKDVELRCDPISGHTALYWYRQSLGQGLEFLIYFQGNSAPDKSGLPSDRFSAERTGGSVSTLTIQRTQQEDSAVYLCASSWGSGSSYNEQFFGPGTRLTVL.